The clone carrying this T cell receptor (beta chain) was found once. Its antigen is still unknown. The data were taken from a study of early stage breast cancer tumors. About the study: About 8 ER+/PR+/HER2- tumors were invasive ductal; a few were invasive lobular. Study-wide results and limits: Enriched TCRB sequences shared across patients were mostly commonly generated sequences.

The data were produced by immunoSEQ multiplex PCR, yet TCRdb's version contains in-frame clones alone and is incomplete. Of 60,000 to 80,000 clones in the sample, approximately 79% were seen once. The CDR3 loop spans 14 amino acids. Trimming removed 5 bases at V and 4 bases at J, with 14 bases between. CDR1 and CDR2 from the germline V gene are LNHDA and SQIVND (reference sequence). J is TRBJ1-2 and V is TRBV19, with TRBD1 as a possible D gene (5 bases). The sample comprised blood. This receptor was identified in a person between 55 and 69 years old with breast cancer. CDR3 loop: CASSAQQVSYGYTF. In DNA form, the CDR3 reads TGTGCCAGTAGTGCCCAACAGGTTTCCTATGGCTACACCTTC.